This T cell receptor (beta chain) is from a study of graft-versus-host responses after intestinal transplantation. Using immunoSEQ multiplex PCR, the repertoire was profiled, and TCRdb retains in-frame clones only, with some absent. This table holds around 100,000 clones, 93% found once. CDR1 and CDR2 from the germline V gene are MNHEY and SMNVEV (reference sequence). The CDR3 runs to 13 residues. Comments on this clone: Antigen unknown. The junction departs from germline at one end; a sequencing error may be responsible.

The receptor was isolated from a human donor who received an intestinal transplant. Material: unstimulated CD8+ T cells sorted from spleen or lymph node cells, obtained before intestinal transplant. This chain connects TRBV27 to TRBJ1-1; the D gene is possibly TRBD1 (5 bases). DNA of the CDR3: TGTGCCAGCCGTTTGGGGCGTTGGGCTGAAGCTTTCTTT. Translation: CASRLGRWAEAFF.